This TCR beta chain emerged from a study of blood T cell repertoires in COVID-19. About the research overall: Acute and convalescent COVID-19 samples came from the United States, Italy and Spain. PBMCs, B-cell-depleted T cells, or T cells were the source of the cDNA or gDNA that made up the material.

The CDR3 sequence is 16 residues long. The germline V gene encodes CDR1 KGHSH and CDR2 LQKENI. After removal of 3 bases from V and 0 bases from J, the junction contained 3 bases not matched to a gene. In the original analysis: Cell counts per sample came from amplifying reference gene primers. Profiled with immunoSEQ multiplex PCR; TCRdb holds only in-frame clones, not every one. V, J and clone size derive from that table, while D and trimming were established from the DNA sequence. Here the sample spans approximately 150,000 clones, about 85% being singletons. The gene calls are TRBV18 and TRBJ1-5, with 9 positions matching TRBD1. The origin of this receptor is a human donor in a cohort sampled during active COVID-19. The sequenced sample consisted of peripheral blood. CDR3 DNA sequence: TGTGCCAGCTCACCGGGACAGGGCTATAGCAATCAGCCCCAGCATTTT. It is translated as CASSPGQGYSNQPQHF.